The entry below describes one T cell receptor (beta chain). The V and J ends lost 5 bases and 5 bases respectively, with 7 bases between them. The CDR3 is 11 amino acids. The germline gives CDR1 SGHKS, CDR2 YYEKEE (reference sequence). Original processing notes: Amplification from reference gene primers served as the basis for estimated nucleated cell counts. Clones were sequenced by immunoSEQ multiplex PCR, and TCRdb holds only the in-frame ones, with some missing. That table is the source of V, J and clone size, and D and trimming were worked out from the DNA. The data contain around 200,000 clones, more than 65% of them singletons. The data originate from a study of blood T cell repertoires in COVID-19. In the study overall: Donors in the United States, Italy and Spain gave samples during acute or convalescent COVID-19.

V gene TRBV5-5 combines with J gene TRBJ1-1; D gene ambiguous. Sequencing was done on a sample of peripheral blood. The clonotype was recovered from a human donor with acute or convalescent COVID-19. The donor label of this sample is uncertain. The CDR3 reads CASSFETEAFF. The DNA for the CDR3 is TGTGCCAGCAGTTTCGAGACTGAAGCTTTCTTT.